This T cell receptor beta chain is from a study of blood T cell repertoires in COVID-19 (dated by TCRdb to 2019 to 2021). A note on the overall study: Collaborator samples came from the United States, Italy and Spain and covered acute and convalescent phases of COVID-19. The repertoires were released in a freely available public database meant as a resource for research on the immune response to SARS-CoV-2. The prospective study material was composed of cDNA or gDNA derived from T cells, B-cell-depleted T cells, or PBMCs. Samples were obtained from the ongoing ImmuneRACE study (first 160 participants) and from 1,200 or so subjects provided by 6 global collaborators. Subjects who had been exposed to COVID-19, were actively infected with it, or had recovered from it provided the deeply sampled blood TCRbeta repertoires that made up the dataset. Sample metadata almost always included a de-identified subject ID, COVID-19 status, age in years and sex. Where available, HLA class I and class II types were obtained from metadata supplied by the sample provider rather than from assay-based typing. Points the paper makes about the study in general: Clinical and demographic metadata were provided uncurated, with the amount varying by source and participant.

The collaborating institutions used their own protocols to collect whole blood in K2EDTA tubes. For TCRbeta analysis, collaborators shipped samples in one of three forms: frozen whole blood, isolated PBMCs, or DNA extracted from either of those sample types. TCRbeta CDR3 regions were amplified from genomic DNA using the immunoSEQ Assay, a bias-controlled multiplex PCR. The paper's data handling went like this. Within the assay, amplification of reference gene primers was used to estimate how many nucleated cells each sample contained. To quantify the absolute abundance of each unique TCRbeta CDR3 rearrangement, sequence reads were collapsed and filtered. Productive Simpson clonality was computed per sample as the square root of Simpson's diversity index over productive rearrangements. As stored in TCRdb, this immuneACCESS dataset retains in-frame rearrangements with V and J assigned. A fraction of the clones does not appear; measured against another copy, unresolved V genes explain less than half of the discrepancy, and the remainder lacks a known reason. That table is the source of V, J and clone size, and D and trimming were worked out from the DNA. Recorded for this sample are some 100,000 clones; around 89% of them occurred a single time. The biggest ten clones account for around 4.9% of the sample.

From the cysteine through the phenylalanine, the CDR3 covers 14 amino acids. Only the CDR3 portion is preserved as DNA: 42 bases, with reading frame beginning at the first base. CDR1 and CDR2, per the germline V gene, are SGHDT and YYEEEE. Trimming removed 0 bases from V and 7 bases from J, leaving 13 bases between the germline ends. Regarding this clone: Its antigen remains undetermined. Base quality data are lacking; no much larger clone is found one base away.

Recombination connected TRBV5-6 to TRBJ1-2; the D gene is perhaps TRBD1, from 5 matching bases. The sequence was obtained from an elderly woman with active COVID-19. The sample consisted of peripheral blood. The sequenced DNA: TGTGCCAGCAGCTTGGACTCCAGGGTGGGTGGCTACACCTTC. Its coded protein is CASSLDSRVGGYTF.